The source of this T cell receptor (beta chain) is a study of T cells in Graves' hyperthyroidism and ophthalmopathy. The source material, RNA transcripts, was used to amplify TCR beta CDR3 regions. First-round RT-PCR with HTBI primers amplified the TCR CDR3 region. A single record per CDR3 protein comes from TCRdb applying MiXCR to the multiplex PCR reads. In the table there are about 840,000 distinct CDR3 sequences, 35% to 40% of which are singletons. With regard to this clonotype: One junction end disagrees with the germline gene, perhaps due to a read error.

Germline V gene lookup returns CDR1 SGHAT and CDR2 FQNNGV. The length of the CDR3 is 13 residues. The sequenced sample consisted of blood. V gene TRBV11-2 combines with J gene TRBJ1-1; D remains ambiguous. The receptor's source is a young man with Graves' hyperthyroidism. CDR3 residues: CASSQLKDTEAFF. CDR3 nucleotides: TGCGCCAGCAGCCAGCTGAAAGACACTGAAGCTTTCTTT.